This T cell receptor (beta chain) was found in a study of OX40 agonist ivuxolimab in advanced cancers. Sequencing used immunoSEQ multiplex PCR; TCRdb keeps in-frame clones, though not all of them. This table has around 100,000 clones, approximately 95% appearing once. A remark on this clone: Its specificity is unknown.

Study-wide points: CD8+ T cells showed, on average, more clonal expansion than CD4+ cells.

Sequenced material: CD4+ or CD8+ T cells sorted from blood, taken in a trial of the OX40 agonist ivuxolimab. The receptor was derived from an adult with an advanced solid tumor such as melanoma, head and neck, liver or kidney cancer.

CDR3 in DNA: TGTGCCAGCAGTCCCGCCCCGGGGACAGGGGCCTCCGGGACTAGCGGGGACACCACAGATACGCAGTATTTT. This translates into CASSPAPGTGASGTSGDTTDTQYF. J is TRBJ2-3 and V is TRBV28; 13 bases map to TRBD2. The CDR3 runs to 24 residues. V lost 5 bases and J lost 2; bases outside the gene matches: 28. Germline-derived CDR1 and CDR2 are MDHEN and SYDVKM.